This entry concerns a single T cell receptor beta chain. This sample was included in a study of blood T cell repertoires in COVID-19. The repertoire was sequenced with immunoSEQ multiplex PCR; TCRdb's copy has only in-frame clones and lacks some. The sample holds 290,000 or so clones, 91% seen once. Trimming took 5 bases from V and 5 from J; bases not matched to a gene: 15. Germline V gene data show CDR1 as SGHVS and CDR2 as FQNEAQ. The CDR3 runs 17 residues. The sequence came from a woman in her 30s with COVID-19, enrolled during active disease. The chain has TRBV7-8 and TRBJ2-7; TRBD2 aligns across 10 bases. The specimen sequenced was peripheral blood. The CDR3: CASSPRFRLAGVHEQYF. CDR3 nucleotides: TGTGCCAGCAGCCCCCGGTTTAGGCTAGCGGGAGTTCACGAGCAGTACTTC.